These 30 T cell receptor beta chains came from one sample sequenced in a study of OX40 agonist ivuxolimab in advanced cancers. Profiling relied on immunoSEQ multiplex PCR, and the TCRdb table lists in-frame clones only, not all of them. The sample has approximately 38,000 clones; roughly four fifths are singletons. This material consisted of CD4+ or CD8+ T cells sorted from blood, taken in a trial of the OX40 agonist ivuxolimab. These receptors all come from an adult with an advanced solid tumor such as melanoma, head and neck, liver or kidney cancer.

This clone was seen only once. The chain has TRBV7-9 and TRBJ1-1; D ambiguous. The CDR3 sequence is 15 residues long. CDR1 is SEHNR and CDR2 is FQNEAQ in the germline V gene (reference sequence). The V end lost 4 bases, the J end lost 1 base, and 13 bases lay between the germline ends. CDR3 protein: CASSSPQNPNTEAFF. The CDR3 bases are TGTGCCAGCAGCTCGCCGCAGAACCCGAACACTGAAGCTTTCTTT.

This clone was picked up one time. V usage is TRBV4-1 and J usage is TRBJ2-1; 10 bases agree with TRBD2. V shed 6 bases, J shed 5 bases, and the junction held 7 bases outside the gene matches. This CDR3 is 15 amino acids long. Per germline, CDR1 MGHRA and CDR2 YSYEKL. CDR3 sequence (DNA): TGCGCCAGCAGTCTAGCGGGAGTCGTAAACAATGAGCAGTTCTTC. Protein product: CASSLAGVVNNEQFF.

The chain has TRBV6-6 and TRBJ1-5; 9 bases line up with TRBD1. V trimming: 5 bases; J trimming: 6 bases; junction bases outside the gene matches: 8. Germline V lookup: CDR1 MNHNY, CDR2 SVGAGI (reference sequence). This CDR3 is 15 amino acids long. This CDR3 reads CASSGDRGLGQPQHF. In DNA form, the CDR3 reads TGTGCCAGCAGTGGTGACAGGGGGTTGGGTCAGCCCCAGCATTTT.

The chain employs TRBV7-9 and TRBJ2-5; the D gene is possibly TRBD1 (5 bases). This CDR3 contains 15 residues. Trimming pared 1 base from V and 7 bases from J, leaving 16 bases between. The germline V gene has CDR1 SEHNR and CDR2 FQNEAQ (reference sequence). CDR3 residues: CASSLGSDAGRTQYF. CDR3 nucleotides: TGTGCCAGCAGCTTAGGGTCGGACGCAGGGCGGACCCAGTACTTC.

The rearrangement joins TRBV19 to TRBJ2-2, with D uncertain. Germline-derived CDR1 and CDR2 are LNHDA and SQIVND (reference sequence). CDR3 size: 14 residues. The V and J ends lost 7 bases and 2 bases respectively, with 11 bases between them. The CDR3 here is CASKPRSNTGELFF. CDR3 DNA sequence: TGTGCCAGTAAACCGCGCAGTAACACCGGGGAGCTGTTTTTT.

The J gene is TRBJ2-5, the V gene TRBV5-1, with D unresolved. CDR3 length equals 15 residues. Trimming cost V 4 bases and J 1 base, with 14 bases left between them. Germline-derived CDR1 and CDR2 are SGHRS and YFSETQ. CDR3 region: CASSETAAAQETQYF. As DNA, the CDR3 is TGCGCCAGCAGCGAGACGGCGGCGGCCCAAGAGACCCAGTACTTC.

This chain connects TRBV7-3 to TRBJ2-1, with unresolved D. Germline CDR1 SGHTA, CDR2 FQGTGA. This CDR3 has 14 amino acids. The ends were cut back, 2 bases at V and 4 bases at J, with 9 bases in the middle. The CDR3 region is CASSLGPEYNEQFF. The CDR3 nucleotides read TGTGCCAGCAGCTTAGGTCCTGAATACAATGAGCAGTTCTTC. Combining the CDR3 with reference TRBV7-3 and TRBJ2-1 gives the whole variable domain GAGVSQTPSNKVTEKGKYVELRCDPISGHTALYWYRQSLGQGPEFLIYFQGTGAADDSGLPNDRFFAVRPEGSVSTLKIQRTERGDSAVYLCASSLGPEYNEQFFGPGTRLTVL.

The genes are TRBV6-6 and TRBJ2-5; D not resolved. This CDR3 has 11 amino acids. V was shortened by 2 bases and J by 7 bases, with 5 bases between the two germline ends. Germline V gene lookup returns CDR1 MNHNY and CDR2 SVGAGI (reference sequence). Here the CDR3 reads CASSYMWTQYF. The CDR3 bases are TGTGCCAGCAGTTACATGTGGACCCAGTACTTC.

For the CDR3, the DNA is TGTGCCAGCAAACCGGGACCCCTGAACACTGAAGCTTTCTTT. Its protein is CASKPGPLNTEAFF. This chain uses TRBV6-4 with TRBJ1-1, with D maybe TRBD1 (5 bases). Trimming took off 7 bases at V and 0 bases at J, with 12 bases between the two ends. Per the germline V gene, CDR1 is MRHNA and CDR2 is SNTAGT. The CDR3 is made up of 14 amino acids.

J is TRBJ2-2 and V is TRBV7-2; D perhaps matches TRBD1 (5 bases). Per the germline V gene, CDR1 is SGHTA and CDR2 is FQGNSA. The CDR3 totals 14 residues. The V and J ends lost 5 bases and 6 bases respectively, with 13 bases between them. This chain's CDR3 is CASSPKGVPGELFF. CDR3 nucleotide sequence: TGTGCCAGCAGCCCTAAAGGGGTACCCGGGGAGCTGTTTTTT.

This clone was seen just once. The V call is TRBV5-4, the J call TRBJ2-1; 11 bases fit TRBD2. The CDR3 has 16 amino acids. Germline V lookup: CDR1 SGHNT, CDR2 YYREEE (reference sequence). Trimming took 0 bases from V and 7 from J; bases not matched to a gene: 6. For the CDR3, the DNA is TGTGCCAGCAGCTTGGCCTGGGCTAGCGGGAGGAATGAGCAGTTCTTC. Its protein product is CASSLAWASGRNEQFF. The whole variable domain, remainder taken from reference TRBV5-4 and TRBJ2-1, is ETGVTQSPTHLIKTRGQQVTLRCSSQSGHNTVSWYQQALGQGPQFIFQYYREEENGRGNFPPRFSGLQFPNYSSELNVNALELDDSALYLCASSLAWASGRNEQFFGPGTRLTVL.

This chain connects TRBV6-1 to TRBJ1-3; D is ambiguous. There are 15 residues in the CDR3. Deletions cut 3 bases from V and 0 bases from J, with 9 bases between. From germline, CDR1 is MNHNS and CDR2 SASEGT. CDR3 sequence reads: CASSDDVSSGNTIYF. CDR3 nucleotides: TGTGCCAGCAGTGACGACGTGAGCTCTGGAAACACCATATATTTT.

This clone occurred once. This chain joins TRBV6-5 and TRBJ1-2; the D gene is possibly TRBD1 (5 bases). V was pared by 0 bases and J by 4 bases, with 12 bases between. Germline CDR1 is MNHEY and CDR2 is SVGAGI. CDR3 length: 15 amino acids. In DNA, the CDR3 is TGTGCCAGCAGTTACTCGAAGTTAGGGGCCTATGGCTACACCTTC. This translates into CASSYSKLGAYGYTF.

This clone was seen only once. This chain joins TRBV7-9 and TRBJ1-2; D is unresolved. V lost 5 bases and J 6 bases, leaving 7 bases between the germline ends. The germline CDR1 and CDR2 sequences are SEHNR and FQNEAQ (reference sequence). There are 11 residues in the CDR3. The CDR3 DNA follows: TGTGCCAGCAGCCCTTTAGATGGCTACACCTTC. Protein: CASSPLDGYTF.

In regard to this clone: At the DNA level, this CDR3 is encoded by other sequences in the same sample as well. The CDR3 bases are TGTGCCAGCAGTTACTCCCCGTGGAACACTGAAGCTTTCTTT. Residues: CASSYSPWNTEAFF. The gene calls are TRBV6-5 and TRBJ1-1; D is uncertain. Germline V lookup: CDR1 MNHEY, CDR2 SVGAGI. V was trimmed by 0 bases and J by 1 base, leaving 6 bases between them. CDR3 length: 14 amino acids.

V and J are TRBV19 and TRBJ1-5, with D unresolved. The CDR3 totals 13 residues. Trimming stripped 2 bases from V and 6 bases from J, with 8 bases between. The germline V gene has CDR1 LNHDA and CDR2 SQIVND (reference sequence). The CDR3 region has the DNA TGTGCCAGTAGTATACAGCGGTCTCAGCCCCAGCATTTT. Its protein product is CASSIQRSQPQHF.

The chain couples TRBV15 to TRBJ2-7; D is unclear. Germline-derived CDR1 and CDR2 are LNHNV and YYDKDF (reference sequence). The V end lost 2 bases, the J end lost 6 bases, and 8 bases lay between the germline ends. The CDR3 spans 12 residues. The CDR3 protein is CATSRRNGEQYF. CDR3 nucleotides: TGTGCCACCAGCAGACGTAACGGCGAGCAGTACTTC.

This sequence joins TRBV18 and TRBJ2-3; 11 nucleotides agree with TRBD2. This CDR3 has 17 amino acids. Per the germline V gene, CDR1 is KGHSH and CDR2 is LQKENI. V lost 2 bases and J lost 4; bases outside the gene matches: 8. CDR3 nucleotide sequence: TGTGCCAGCTCACCAGTGACTAGCGGGACTTATGCAGATACGCAGTATTTT. This gives the protein CASSPVTSGTYADTQYF.

In this sample, this clone turned up once. The chain employs TRBV19 and TRBJ2-1; D gene uncertain. Germline lookup yields CDR1 LNHDA and CDR2 SQIVND (reference sequence). The CDR3 covers 13 residues. The V end was cut by 5 bases, the J end by 4 bases, with 9 bases between. Written as DNA, the CDR3 is TGTGCCAGTAGTTATGGCAGATACAATGAGCAGTTCTTC. It is translated as CASSYGRYNEQFF.

The chain is built from TRBV18 and TRBJ1-3; D perhaps matches TRBD1 (6 bases). The CDR3 has 17 amino acids. V was pared by 3 bases and J by 0 bases, with 15 bases between. Germline assignment: CDR1 KGHSH and CDR2 LQKENI. The DNA of the CDR3 is TGTGCCAGCTCACCGGGCAGGGGCGCGATCTCTGGAAACACCATATATTTT. This translates into CASSPGRGAISGNTIYF.

J is TRBJ2-5 and V is TRBV2, with D possibly being TRBD1 or TRBD2 (5 bases each). The CDR3 is 13 residues long. V shed 7 bases and J shed 2 bases, with 11 bases lying between them. Looked up from germline, CDR1 is SNHLY and CDR2 is FYNNEI. The CDR3 here is CASTRDLQETQYF. The CDR3 nucleotides are TGTGCCAGCACCAGGGACCTACAAGAGACCCAGTACTTC.

The chain has TRBV7-9 and TRBJ1-1; weak D call: TRBD1 (6 bases). Trimming pared 3 bases from V and 10 bases from J, leaving 9 bases between. There are 11 residues in the CDR3. Germline CDR1 and CDR2: SEHNR and FQNEAQ (reference sequence). The CDR3 reads CASSFQGPAFF. CDR3 DNA sequence: TGTGCCAGCAGCTTTCAGGGGCCAGCTTTCTTT.

The chain employs TRBV5-1 and TRBJ2-2, with 14 bases aligning to TRBD2. With 3 bases clipped from V and 1 base from J, the junction kept 2 bases outside the gene matches. The CDR3 consists of 17 residues. The germline V gene encodes CDR1 SGHRS and CDR2 YFSETQ. The CDR3 protein is CASSSTSGRGNTGELFF. CDR3 DNA: TGCGCCAGCAGCTCGACTAGCGGGAGGGGGAACACCGGGGAGCTGTTTTTT.

There are a few counts of this clone. V is TRBV5-5 and J is TRBJ2-3; 14 bases map to TRBD2. This CDR3 contains 19 residues. Germline V CDR1 and CDR2: SGHKS, YYEKEE (reference sequence). With V trimmed by 4 bases and J by 0 bases, 10 bases remained unmatched. The CDR3 reads CASSTGGLAGGLSTDTQYF. The DNA for the CDR3 is TGTGCCAGCAGCACGGGAGGACTAGCGGGGGGCCTTAGCACAGATACGCAGTATTTT.

The J gene is TRBJ2-7, the V gene TRBV10-3; D is unclear. Germline V gene sequence: CDR1 ENHRY, CDR2 SYGVKD. Deletions cut 3 bases from V and 3 bases from J, with 9 bases between. The CDR3 totals 13 residues. The CDR3 reads CAISDPRGYEQYF. CDR3 coding DNA: TGTGCCATCAGTGATCCCAGAGGCTACGAGCAGTACTTC.

This chain joins TRBV6-5 and TRBJ1-4; the D gene is possibly TRBD1 (5 bases). Germline V gene lookup returns CDR1 MNHEY and CDR2 SVGAGI. Deletions cut 7 bases from V and 5 bases from J, with 14 bases between. The CDR3 is 14 residues long. CDR3 nucleotide sequence: TGTGCCAGCACAGTCAGGGCGGGAAATGAAAAACTGTTTTTT. Its translation is CASTVRAGNEKLFF.

The chain links TRBV6-5 to TRBJ2-3, with no clear D. The CDR3 extends over 13 amino acids. V was cut by 6 bases and J by 6 bases, with 13 bases left in between. CDR1 is MNHEY and CDR2 is SVGAGI in the germline V gene. As DNA, the CDR3 is TGTGCCAGCAGGATTAGTATCGTGGATACGCAGTATTTT. Its translation: CASRISIVDTQYF.

This rearrangement joins TRBV7-2 to TRBJ1-5; tentative D call: TRBD1 (5 bases). The CDR3 runs to 18 residues. Germline CDR1 and CDR2: SGHTA and FQGNSA. Trimming took off 0 bases at V and 2 bases at J, with 17 bases between the two ends. This CDR3 reads CASSLAGTGGWGNQPQHF. The CDR3 nucleotides are TGTGCCAGCAGCTTAGCCGGTACGGGGGGGTGGGGCAATCAGCCCCAGCATTTT.

This chain uses TRBV19 with TRBJ2-3; the D gene is possibly TRBD1 (6 bases). V lost 3 bases to trimming and J lost 2 bases, with 12 bases between them. The CDR3 runs 15 residues. Looked up from germline, CDR1 is LNHDA and CDR2 is SQIVND (reference sequence). Here the CDR3 reads CASSMPGVFTDTQYF. Here the CDR3 DNA reads TGTGCCAGTAGTATGCCAGGGGTCTTCACAGATACGCAGTATTTT.

A single count supports this clone. The J gene is TRBJ2-3, the V gene TRBV29-1, with 7 nucleotides matching TRBD1. Germline CDR1 SQVTM, CDR2 ANQGSEA. The CDR3 is 13 residues long. With 6 bases clipped from V and 0 bases from J, the junction kept 3 bases outside the gene matches. The DNA of the CDR3 is TGCAGCGTGGGACAGTTAAGCACAGATACGCAGTATTTT. This gives the protein CSVGQLSTDTQYF.